This T cell receptor (beta chain) was obtained from a study of control samples from healthy donors and cancer patients. The CDR3 is made up of 14 amino acids. V lost 5 bases and J 4 bases, leaving 13 bases between the germline ends. Germline assignment: CDR1 SGHAT and CDR2 FQNNGV. Libraries were prepared by immunoSEQ multiplex PCR; TCRdb keeps only in-frame clonotypes and omits some of them. Altogether some 130,000 clones are present, roughly 92% being singletons, with the ten largest covering about 11%. This TCR derives from a man aged 25 to 45 in good health. What was sequenced was blood. The genes are TRBV11-2 and TRBJ2-3, with D uncertain. The CDR3 DNA reads as TGTGCCAGCAGCATCCGACATGGCCCAGATACGCAGTATTTT. It encodes CASSIRHGPDTQYF.